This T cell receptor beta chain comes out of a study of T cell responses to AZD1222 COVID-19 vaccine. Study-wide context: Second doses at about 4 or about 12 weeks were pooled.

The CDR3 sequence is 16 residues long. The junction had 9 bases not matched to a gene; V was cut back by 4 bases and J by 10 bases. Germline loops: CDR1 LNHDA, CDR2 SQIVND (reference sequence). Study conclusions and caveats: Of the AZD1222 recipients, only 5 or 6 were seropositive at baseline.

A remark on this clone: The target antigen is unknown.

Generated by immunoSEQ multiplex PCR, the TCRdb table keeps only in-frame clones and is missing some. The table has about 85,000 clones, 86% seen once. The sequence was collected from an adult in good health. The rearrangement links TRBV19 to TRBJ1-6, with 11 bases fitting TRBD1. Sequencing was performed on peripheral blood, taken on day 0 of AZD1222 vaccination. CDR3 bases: TGTGCCAGTAGTACTCGAGCGGGACAGGGGGGATCACCCCTCCACTTT. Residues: CASSTRAGQGGSPLHF.